The 18 T cell receptor beta chains in this list originate from one sample, sequenced in a study of response to subunit inactivated influenza vaccine. MiXCR, run by TCRdb on the RT-PCR reads, gives a single entry per CDR3 protein. This table holds about 240,000 distinct CDR3 sequences, 9% to 15% found once. The starting material was non-naive T cells sorted from PBMCs, obtained about 14 days before vaccination. The receptors stem from a man aged 45-65 years who received an inactivated influenza vaccine.

This clonotype was seen only a few times. V usage is TRBV6-5 and J usage is TRBJ2-1; D not resolved. Germline V gives CDR1 MNHEY, CDR2 SVGAGI. There are 14 residues in the CDR3. With 4 bases removed from V and 2 bases from J, the gap between germline ends came to 9 bases. The chain's CDR3 is CASSLFSTYNEQFF. In DNA, the CDR3 is TGTGCCAGCAGTTTATTTAGTACCTACAATGAGCAGTTCTTC.

DNA of the CDR3: TGTGCCAGCAGCCTTTCGGCCAAATCCGAGCAGTACTTC. This gives the protein CASSLSAKSEQYF. The chain combines TRBV7-3 with TRBJ2-7; D is ambiguous. Germline V CDR1 and CDR2: SGHTA, FQGTGA. There are 13 residues in the CDR3. V was shortened by 5 bases and J by 6 bases, with 14 bases between the two germline ends.

This clonotype was found many times. The chain couples TRBV29-1 to TRBJ2-7; D not certain. The germline gives CDR1 SQVTM, CDR2 ANQGSEA. The CDR3 consists of 13 residues. Trimming left V 2 bases short and J 8 bases short, with 16 bases between. CDR3 sequence: CSVETLLGIKQYF. The CDR3 DNA reads TGCAGCGTTGAAACCCTGCTTGGGATAAAGCAGTACTTC.

The J gene is TRBJ1-2, the V gene TRBV5-1, with 7 positions matching TRBD1. This CDR3 is 13 amino acids long. The junction had 9 bases not matched to a gene; V was cut back by 5 bases and J by 8 bases. The V gene's germline CDR1 is SGHRS and CDR2 YFSETQ. The CDR3 coding sequence is TGCGCCAGCAGTGACAGGGCCGGAGGAGGCTACACCTTC. Translated: CASSDRAGGGYTF. Variable domain in full (rest from reference TRBV5-1 and TRBJ1-2): KAGVTQTPRYLIKTRGQQVTLSCSPISGHRSVSWYQQTPGQGLQFLFEYFSETQRNKGNFPGRFSGRQFSNSRSEMNVSTLELGDSALYLCASSDRAGGGYTFGSGTRLTVV.

DNA for the CDR3: TGTGCCAGCAGTGAAGGCGGGACAGCCACAAACACAGATACGCAGTATTTT. It is translated as CASSEGGTATNTDTQYF. The chain recombines TRBV6-4 with TRBJ2-3; tentatively, D is TRBD1 (7 bases). V was cut by 3 bases and J by 2 bases, with 18 bases left in between. The CDR3 has 17 residues. Germline-derived CDR1 and CDR2 are MRHNA and SNTAGT.

A few counts support this clonotype. The genes are TRBV20-1 and TRBJ2-3; 7 positions agree with TRBD2. The ends lost 6 bases at V and 0 bases at J; junction bases unmatched: 6. Germline assignment: CDR1 DFQATT and CDR2 SNEGSKA (reference sequence). This CDR3 is built from 14 residues. The CDR3 DNA follows: TGCAGTGCCCATGGGACTACTAGCACAGATACGCAGTATTTT. Amino acids: CSAHGTTSTDTQYF.

This clonotype was seen at least ten times. The chain combines TRBV29-1 with TRBJ2-5, with 11 bases aligning to TRBD2. Germline V gene lookup returns CDR1 SQVTM and CDR2 ANQGSEA. V was clipped by 2 bases and J by 5 bases; unmatched bases: 7. The CDR3 sequence is 15 residues long. Here the CDR3 DNA reads TGCAGCGTTGAATTCACTAGCGGGAGTCGGGAGACCCAGTACTTC. Its protein is CSVEFTSGSRETQYF.

The table lists this clonotype with many counts. V usage is TRBV7-2 and J usage is TRBJ2-1; 8 bases line up with TRBD2. V lost 5 bases, J lost 4 bases, and 7 bases stayed unmatched. The CDR3 sequence is 15 residues long. Germline V gene lookup returns CDR1 SGHTA and CDR2 FQGNSA. In DNA, the CDR3 is TGTGCCAGCAGCAACGAGCGGGGGAGGTACAATGAGCAGTTCTTC. This encodes CASSNERGRYNEQFF.

This clonotype was counted at least ten times. This rearrangement joins TRBV7-2 to TRBJ2-2, with D possibly being TRBD1 (5 bases). The CDR3 length is 13 residues. Germline values: CDR1 SGHTA, CDR2 FQGNSA. Trimming cost V 7 bases and J 5 bases, with 11 bases left between them. CDR3 residues: CASTNDRTGELFF. The DNA of the CDR3 is TGTGCCAGCACTAATGACAGAACCGGGGAGCTGTTTTTT.

The genes are TRBV13 and TRBJ2-1; 8 bases align to TRBD2. The ends lost 5 bases at V and 0 bases at J; junction bases unmatched: 24. Germline CDR1 is PRHDT and CDR2 is FYEKMQ (reference sequence). There are 22 residues in the CDR3. CDR3 sequence (DNA): TGTGCCAGCAGCAGAAGGGCAGAACCGGGACTAGTATCCCCAAGCTCCTACAATGAGCAGTTCTTC. Translated: CASSRRAEPGLVSPSSYNEQFF.

This sequence joins TRBV9 and TRBJ2-1; D might be TRBD2 (5 bases). The germline V gene has CDR1 SGDLS and CDR2 YYNGEE. Deletions cut 1 base from V and 0 bases from J, with 11 bases between. The CDR3 contains 16 residues. The CDR3 DNA reads TGTGCCAGCAGCGTAACCCAAACTAGCTCCTACAATGAGCAGTTCTTC. It specifies CASSVTQTSSYNEQFF.

The J gene is TRBJ2-7, the V gene TRBV12-3 or TRBV12-4; TRBD1 matches 8 bases. V dropped 3 bases and J dropped 6; count of bases not matched to a gene: 4. The CDR3 loop spans 13 amino acids. The CDR3 DNA sequence: TGTGCCAGCAGTTTCCAGGGGGCAAGCGAGCAGTACTTC. Its protein is CASSFQGASEQYF.

In its sample, this clonotype was seen a few times. V is TRBV20-1 and J is TRBJ2-5; the D gene is possibly TRBD2 (7 bases). CDR1 and CDR2 (germline): DFQATT, SNEGSKA (reference sequence). Trimming removed 0 bases at V and 9 bases at J, with 14 bases between. The CDR3 covers 13 residues. The CDR3 coding sequence is TGCAGTGCTAGAGAGGGGGGGGCCTGGGCCCAGTACTTC. Translation: CSAREGGAWAQYF.

At least ten counts were recorded for this clonotype. The chain is built from TRBV10-3 and TRBJ2-4; perhaps TRBD1 as D (6 bases). Germline CDR1 reads ENHRY; CDR2 reads SYGVKD. With 4 bases removed from V and 3 bases from J, the gap between germline ends came to 7 bases. The CDR3 is 13 amino acids. CDR3 sequence reads: CAISVGGKNIQYF. The DNA for the CDR3 is TGTGCCATCAGTGTAGGGGGCAAAAACATTCAGTACTTC.

Points on this clonotype: This may come from a read error, since a much larger clone is one base off. The rearrangement joins TRBV5-8 to TRBJ2-5; D uncertain. Germline V gene data show CDR1 as SGHTS and CDR2 as YDEGEE. V lost 4 bases to trimming and J lost 2 bases, with 6 bases between them. CDR3 length equals 12 residues. CDR3 in DNA: TGTGCCAGCAGCGCACATCAAGAGACCCAGTACTTC. Its protein is CASSAHQETQYF.

This clonotype has just a few counts. The CDR3 coding sequence is TGTGCCAGCAGCTTTCAGACAGGGTTATCCAATGAGCAGTTCTTC. Translation gives CASSFQTGLSNEQFF. This chain uses TRBV7-2 with TRBJ2-1; 7 bases line up with TRBD1. V was pared by 3 bases and J by 6 bases, with 8 bases of the junction left unmatched. In germline, CDR1 is SGHTA, CDR2 FQGNSA. The length of the CDR3 is 15 residues.

This chain connects TRBV3-1 to TRBJ1-1; D is uncertain. Germline loops: CDR1 LGHDT, CDR2 YNNKEL (reference sequence). This CDR3 spans 15 amino acids. Trimming took 0 bases from V and 2 from J, leaving 10 bases between them. In DNA, the CDR3 is TGTGCCAGCAGCCAAGATCGAGCAGGTAACACTGAAGCTTTCTTT. This gives the protein CASSQDRAGNTEAFF.

This clonotype was detected ten times or more. The V and J genes are TRBV5-6 and TRBJ2-7; a possible D gene is TRBD1 (5 bases). CDR1 and CDR2 from the germline V gene are SGHDT and YYEEEE. The CDR3 extends over 14 amino acids. Trimming cost V 1 base and J 6 bases, with 14 bases left between them. CDR3 residues: CASSLTGVVREQYF. In DNA, the CDR3 is TGTGCCAGCAGCTTGACAGGTGTCGTCCGCGAGCAGTACTTC.